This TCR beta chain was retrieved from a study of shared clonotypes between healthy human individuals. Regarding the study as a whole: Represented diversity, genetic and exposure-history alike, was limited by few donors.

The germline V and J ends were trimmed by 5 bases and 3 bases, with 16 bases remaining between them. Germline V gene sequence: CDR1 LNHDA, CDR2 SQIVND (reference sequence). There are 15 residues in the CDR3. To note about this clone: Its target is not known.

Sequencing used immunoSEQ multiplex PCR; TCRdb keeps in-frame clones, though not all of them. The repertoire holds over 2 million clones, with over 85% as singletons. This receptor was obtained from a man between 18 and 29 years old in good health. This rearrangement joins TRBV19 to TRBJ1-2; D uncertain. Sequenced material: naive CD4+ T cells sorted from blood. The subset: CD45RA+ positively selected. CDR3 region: CASSLSFLDYYGYTF. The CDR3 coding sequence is TGTGCCAGTAGTCTCTCGTTCCTAGACTACTATGGCTACACCTTC.